This T cell receptor (beta chain) was profiled in a study of neurological immune-mediated disorders. Findings and limits, study-wide: No CDR3 amino acid sequences recurred among expanded clones across subjects, suggesting private repertoires in all groups.

Stated time point: technical triplicate 2. The unsorted libraries were generated from a total of 2 million PBMCs, which had been stored in RNAlater at -80 C. The length of the CDR3 is 12 residues. Germline V gives CDR1 SQVTM, CDR2 ANQGSEA. V was shortened by 7 bases and J by 5 bases, with 14 bases between the two germline ends. A remark on this clonotype: What it binds is unknown.

The cDNA was generated through 5'RACE incorporating 10-nucleotide random UMIs. From 15-18 subjects, each sequencing run yielded over 160 million TCR-beta sequences. TCRdb processed the 5' RACE reads anew with MiXCR; each CDR3 protein has one entry. Counted here are under 70,000 distinct CDR3 sequences, 24% occurring once; the ten biggest clones make up 4.6%. V gene TRBV29-1 combines with J gene TRBJ2-5, with no clear D. What was sequenced was PBMCs. This receptor was identified in a man aged 60-69 years with HTLV-1-associated myelopathy (HAM/TSP). The DNA of the CDR3 is TGCAGCGCTCTTCAAGATCGGGAGACCCAGTACTTC. This translates into CSALQDRETQYF.